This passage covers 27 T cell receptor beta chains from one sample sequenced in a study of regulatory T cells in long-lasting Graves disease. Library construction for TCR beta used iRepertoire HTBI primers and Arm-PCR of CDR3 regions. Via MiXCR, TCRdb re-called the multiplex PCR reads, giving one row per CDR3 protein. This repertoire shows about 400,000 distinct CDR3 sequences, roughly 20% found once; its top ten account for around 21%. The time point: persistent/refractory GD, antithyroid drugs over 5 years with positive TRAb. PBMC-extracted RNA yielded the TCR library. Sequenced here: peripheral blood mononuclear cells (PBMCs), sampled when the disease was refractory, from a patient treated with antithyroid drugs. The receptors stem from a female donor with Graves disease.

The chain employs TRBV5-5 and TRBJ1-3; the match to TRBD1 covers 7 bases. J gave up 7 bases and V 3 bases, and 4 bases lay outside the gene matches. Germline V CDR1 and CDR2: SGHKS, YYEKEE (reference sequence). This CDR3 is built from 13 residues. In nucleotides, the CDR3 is TGTGCCAGCAGCTCAAGGACAGGCAACACCATATATTTT. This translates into CASSSRTGNTIYF.

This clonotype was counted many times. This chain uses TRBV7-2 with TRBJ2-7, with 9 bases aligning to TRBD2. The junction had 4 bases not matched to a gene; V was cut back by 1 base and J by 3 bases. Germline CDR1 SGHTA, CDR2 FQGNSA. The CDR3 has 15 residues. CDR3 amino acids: CASSLDLAGNYEQYF. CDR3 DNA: TGTGCCAGCAGCTTAGACCTAGCGGGAAACTACGAGCAGTACTTC.

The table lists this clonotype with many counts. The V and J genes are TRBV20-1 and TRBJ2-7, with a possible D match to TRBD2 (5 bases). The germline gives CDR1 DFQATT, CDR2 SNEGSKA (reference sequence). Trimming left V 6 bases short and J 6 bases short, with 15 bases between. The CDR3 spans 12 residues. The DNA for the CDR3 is TGCAGTGCCGATAGAGGGAGAGGCGAGCAGTACTTC. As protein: CSADRGRGEQYF.

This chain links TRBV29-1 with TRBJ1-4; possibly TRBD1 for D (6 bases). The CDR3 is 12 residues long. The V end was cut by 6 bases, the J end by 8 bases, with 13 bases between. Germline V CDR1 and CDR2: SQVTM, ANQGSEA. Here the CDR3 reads CSVQGNGEKLFF. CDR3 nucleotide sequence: TGCAGCGTACAGGGAAATGGCGAAAAACTGTTTTTT.

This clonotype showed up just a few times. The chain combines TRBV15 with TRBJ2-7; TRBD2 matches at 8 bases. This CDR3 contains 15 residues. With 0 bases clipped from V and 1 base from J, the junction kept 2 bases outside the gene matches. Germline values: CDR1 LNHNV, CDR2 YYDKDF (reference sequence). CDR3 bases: TGTGCCACCAGCAGAGATTCGGGAGGGTCCTACGAGCAGTACTTC. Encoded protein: CATSRDSGGSYEQYF.

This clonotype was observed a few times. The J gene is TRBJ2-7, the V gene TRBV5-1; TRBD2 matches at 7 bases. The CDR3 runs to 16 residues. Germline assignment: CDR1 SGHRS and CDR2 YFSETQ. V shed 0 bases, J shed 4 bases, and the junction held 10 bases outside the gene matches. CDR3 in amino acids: CASSLDPTSTGYEQYF. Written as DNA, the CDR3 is TGCGCCAGCAGCTTGGACCCGACTAGCACGGGGTACGAGCAGTACTTC. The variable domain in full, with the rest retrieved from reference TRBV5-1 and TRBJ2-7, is KAGVTQTPRYLIKTRGQQVTLSCSPISGHRSVSWYQQTPGQGLQFLFEYFSETQRNKGNFPGRFSGRQFSNSRSEMNVSTLELGDSALYLCASSLDPTSTGYEQYFGPGTRLTVT.

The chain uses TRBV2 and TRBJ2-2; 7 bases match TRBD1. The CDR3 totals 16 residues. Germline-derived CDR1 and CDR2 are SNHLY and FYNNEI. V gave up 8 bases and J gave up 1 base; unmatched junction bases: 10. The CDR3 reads CASHSDREGNTGELFF. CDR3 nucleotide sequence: TGTGCCAGCCACTCCGACAGGGAAGGGAACACCGGGGAGCTGTTTTTT.

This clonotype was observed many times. Here the CDR3 reads CASSPRGSSSYEQYF. CDR3 bases: TGTGCCAGCAGCCCCAGAGGCTCCAGCTCCTACGAGCAGTACTTC. This chain links TRBV7-9 with TRBJ2-7; the D is unclear. The ends were cut back, 5 bases at V and 0 bases at J, with 14 bases in the middle. This CDR3 has 15 residues. The V gene's germline CDR1 is SEHNR and CDR2 FQNEAQ (reference sequence). Complete variable domain (other parts from reference TRBV7-9 and TRBJ2-7): DTGVSQNPRHKITKRGQNVTFRCDPISEHNRLYWYRQTLGQGPEFLTYFQNEAQLEKSRLLSDRFSAERPKGSFSTLEIQRTEQGDSAMYLCASSPRGSSSYEQYFGPGTRLTVT.

The CDR3 bases are TGTGCCAGCAGCCAACTGGACAGGGACTCCTACGAGCAGTACTTC. Its translation is CASSQLDRDSYEQYF. This rearrangement joins TRBV3-1 to TRBJ2-7; 8 nucleotides match TRBD1. CDR1 and CDR2 (germline): LGHDT, YNNKEL (reference sequence). The CDR3 spans 15 residues. The V gene end was trimmed by 2 bases and the J gene end by 0 bases; junction bases not matched to a gene: 3.

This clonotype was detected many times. This CDR3 is CASSLGGGTETQYF. CDR3 DNA sequence: TGTGCCAGCAGCTTAGGCGGGGGTACGGAGACCCAGTACTTC. The chain recombines TRBV7-8 with TRBJ2-5; TRBD2 aligns across 7 bases. Looked up from germline, CDR1 is SGHVS and CDR2 is FQNEAQ. This CDR3 contains 14 residues. After removal of 1 base from V and 5 bases from J, the junction contained 4 bases not matched to a gene.

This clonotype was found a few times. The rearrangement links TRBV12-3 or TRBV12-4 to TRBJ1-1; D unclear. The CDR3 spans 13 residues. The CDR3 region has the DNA TGTGCAAGTGCGGACCGATCGAACACTGAAGCTTTCTTT. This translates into CASADRSNTEAFF.

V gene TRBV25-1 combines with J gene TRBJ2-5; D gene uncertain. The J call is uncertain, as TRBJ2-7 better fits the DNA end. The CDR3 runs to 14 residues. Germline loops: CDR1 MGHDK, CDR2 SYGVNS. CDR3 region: CASTAVGPSYEQYF. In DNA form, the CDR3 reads TGTGCCAGCACCGCGGTAGGGCCCTCCTACGAGCAGTACTTC.

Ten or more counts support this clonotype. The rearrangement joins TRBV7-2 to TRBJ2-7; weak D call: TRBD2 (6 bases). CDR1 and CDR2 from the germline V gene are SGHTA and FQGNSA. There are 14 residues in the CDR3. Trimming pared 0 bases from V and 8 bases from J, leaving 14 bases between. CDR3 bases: TGTGCCAGCAGCTTAGCCCGGGAGCCCTCCAAGCAGTACTTC. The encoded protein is CASSLAREPSKQYF.

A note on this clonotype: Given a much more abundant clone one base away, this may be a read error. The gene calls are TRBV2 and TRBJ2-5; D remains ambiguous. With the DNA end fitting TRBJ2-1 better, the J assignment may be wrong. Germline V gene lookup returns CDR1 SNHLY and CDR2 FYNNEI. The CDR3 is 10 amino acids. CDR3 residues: CASRSYEQFF. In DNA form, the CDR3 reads TGTGCCAGCAGGAGCTACGAGCAGTTCTTC.

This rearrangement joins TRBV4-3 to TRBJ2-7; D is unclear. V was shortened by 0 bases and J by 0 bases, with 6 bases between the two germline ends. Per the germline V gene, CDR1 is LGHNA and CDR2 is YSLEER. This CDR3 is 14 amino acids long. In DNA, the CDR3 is TGCGCCAGCAGCCAAGATTACGGCTCCTACGAGCAGTACTTC. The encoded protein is CASSQDYGSYEQYF.

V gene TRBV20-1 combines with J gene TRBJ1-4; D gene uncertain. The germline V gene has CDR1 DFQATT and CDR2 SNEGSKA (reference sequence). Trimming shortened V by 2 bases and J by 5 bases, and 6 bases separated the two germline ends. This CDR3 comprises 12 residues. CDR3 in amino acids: CSARKGNEKLFF. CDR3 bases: TGCAGTGCTAGAAAGGGCAATGAAAAACTGTTTTTT.

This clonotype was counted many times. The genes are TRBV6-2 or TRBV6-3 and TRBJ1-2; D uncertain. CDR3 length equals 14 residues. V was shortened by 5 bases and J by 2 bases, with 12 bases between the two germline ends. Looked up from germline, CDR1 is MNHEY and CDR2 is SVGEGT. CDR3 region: CASSVRAANYGYTF. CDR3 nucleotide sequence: TGTGCCAGCAGTGTCCGAGCCGCCAACTATGGCTACACCTTC.

The CDR3 protein is CASSLAFEQYF. In DNA, the CDR3 is TGTGCCAGCAGCTTAGCATTTGAGCAGTACTTC. The chain uses TRBV28 and TRBJ2-7; D unclear. This CDR3 is built from 11 residues. Germline values: CDR1 MDHEN, CDR2 SYDVKM. Deletions cut 6 bases from V and 7 bases from J, with 10 bases between.

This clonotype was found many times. In DNA form, the CDR3 reads TGTGCCAGCAGTTCGACGGGACAGCCAACTAATGAAAAACTGTTTTTT. Its protein is CASSSTGQPTNEKLFF. The rearrangement links TRBV12-3 or TRBV12-4 to TRBJ1-4; 7 nucleotides line up with TRBD1. The CDR3 spans 16 residues. Unmatched junction bases numbered 5, after V lost 4 bases and J lost 0 bases.

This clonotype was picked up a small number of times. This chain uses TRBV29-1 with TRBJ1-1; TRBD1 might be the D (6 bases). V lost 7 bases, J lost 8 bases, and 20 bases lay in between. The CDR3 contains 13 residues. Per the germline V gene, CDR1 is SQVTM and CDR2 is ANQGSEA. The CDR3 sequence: CSGKRTVESEAFF. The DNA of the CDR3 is TGCAGCGGGAAAAGGACAGTCGAGTCCGAAGCTTTCTTT. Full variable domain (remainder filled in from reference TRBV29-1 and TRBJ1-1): SAVISQKPSRDICQRGTSLTIQCQVDSQVTMMFWYRQQPGQSLTLIATANQGSEATYESGFVIDKFPISRPNLTFSTLTVSNMSPEDSSIYLCSGKRTVESEAFFGQGTRLTVV.

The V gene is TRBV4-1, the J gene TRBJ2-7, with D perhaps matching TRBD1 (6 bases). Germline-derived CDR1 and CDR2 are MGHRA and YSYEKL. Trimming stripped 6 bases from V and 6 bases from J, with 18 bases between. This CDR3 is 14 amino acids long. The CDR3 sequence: CASRAPLQGSEQYF. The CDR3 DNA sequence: TGCGCCAGCAGGGCCCCTTTACAGGGTTCCGAGCAGTACTTC.

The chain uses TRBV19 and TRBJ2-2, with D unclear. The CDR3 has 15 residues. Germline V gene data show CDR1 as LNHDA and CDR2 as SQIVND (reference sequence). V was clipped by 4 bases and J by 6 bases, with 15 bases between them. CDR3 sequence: CASSNPGLGAGELFF. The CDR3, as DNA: TGTGCCAGTAGTAATCCGGGCCTGGGCGCCGGGGAGCTGTTTTTT.

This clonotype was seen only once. CDR3 residues: CASRRDGSYEQYF. In nucleotides, the CDR3 is TGTGCCAGCAGAAGGGACGGATCCTACGAGCAGTACTTC. The chain combines TRBV7-9 with TRBJ2-7; perhaps D is TRBD1 or TRBD2 (5 bases each). The CDR3 has 13 amino acids. Between the trimmed V and J ends, which lost 6 bases and 1 base, there was a span of 10 bases. In germline, CDR1 is SEHNR, CDR2 FQNEAQ (reference sequence). The entire variable domain, with the rest obtained from reference TRBV7-9 and TRBJ2-7, is as follows: DTGVSQNPRHKITKRGQNVTFRCDPISEHNRLYWYRQTLGQGPEFLTYFQNEAQLEKSRLLSDRFSAERPKGSFSTLEIQRTEQGDSAMYLCASRRDGSYEQYFGPGTRLTVT.

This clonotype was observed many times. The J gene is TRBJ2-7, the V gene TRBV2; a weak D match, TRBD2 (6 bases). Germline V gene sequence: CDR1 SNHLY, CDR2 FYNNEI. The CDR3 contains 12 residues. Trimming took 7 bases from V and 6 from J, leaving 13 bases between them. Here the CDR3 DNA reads TGTGCCAGCAACTCGGGAGCGGGCGAGCAGTACTTC. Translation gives CASNSGAGEQYF.

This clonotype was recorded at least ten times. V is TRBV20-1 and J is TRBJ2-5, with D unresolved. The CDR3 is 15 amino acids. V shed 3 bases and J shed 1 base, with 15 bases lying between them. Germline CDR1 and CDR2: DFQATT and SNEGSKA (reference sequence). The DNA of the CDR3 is TGCAGTGCTAGGGATCTTGAACGGAGCCAAGAGACCCAGTACTTC. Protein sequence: CSARDLERSQETQYF.

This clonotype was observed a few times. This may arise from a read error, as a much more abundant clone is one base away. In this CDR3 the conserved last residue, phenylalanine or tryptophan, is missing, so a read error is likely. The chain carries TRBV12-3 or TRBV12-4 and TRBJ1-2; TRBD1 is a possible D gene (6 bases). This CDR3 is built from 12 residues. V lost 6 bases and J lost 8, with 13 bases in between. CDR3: CASSLGAGGYTS. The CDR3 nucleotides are TGTGCCAGCAGCTTGGGGGCAGGGGGCTACACCTCC.

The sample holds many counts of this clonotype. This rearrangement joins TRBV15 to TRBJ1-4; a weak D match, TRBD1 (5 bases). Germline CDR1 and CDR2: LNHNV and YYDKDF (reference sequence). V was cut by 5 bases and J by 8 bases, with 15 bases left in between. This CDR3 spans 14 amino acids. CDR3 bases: TGTGCCACCAGCGAGTCAGGGCTCCAGGAAAAACTGTTTTTT. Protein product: CATSESGLQEKLFF.